This T cell receptor beta chain is drawn from a study of vaccination and CD4 T cells after COVID-19. Described treatment: approximately nine-day PBMC culture with coronavirus spike peptide pools or control peptides (ViraFEST assay). Cultured CD4+ T-cell DNA underwent Oncomine TCR Beta short-read sequencing. One entry per CDR3 protein, called by TCRdb with MiXCR from the PCR reads. The data contain around 13,000 distinct CDR3 sequences, approximately 62% of them seen just once; the ten biggest clones take up roughly 12%. As for this clonotype: Its antigen is unidentified.

The ends lost 6 bases at V and 7 bases at J; junction bases unmatched: 10. The germline V gene has CDR1 DFQATT and CDR2 SNEGSKA (reference sequence). This CDR3 contains 13 residues. The receptor's source is a human donor who had recovered from COVID-19. V usage is TRBV20-1 and J usage is TRBJ1-2; TRBD1 aligns across 8 bases. The material sequenced was CD4+ T cells from blood, cultured in vitro. The DNA of the CDR3 is TGCAGTGCAGAGGGACAGGCGGAGAGTGGCTACACCTTC. Protein product: CSAEGQAESGYTF.